The 30 T cell receptor beta chains presented below share a single source sample, sequenced in a study of shared clonotypes between healthy human individuals. TCRdb's copy holds only in-frame clones and misses some; the assay was immunoSEQ multiplex PCR. The table includes approximately 2.1 million clones, 85% to 95% detected once. Sample: naive CD4+ T cells from PBMCs. The sample's subset: CD45RA+ positively selected. The receptor source for this set is a man aged 18 to 35 in good health. Some clones in this sample may be carry-over from other donors' samples.

The V and J genes are TRBV11-2 and TRBJ2-4; D unclear. Germline V gene sequence: CDR1 SGHAT, CDR2 FQNNGV. Trimming took off 5 bases at V and 0 bases at J, with 11 bases between the two ends. The CDR3 runs to 15 residues. The CDR3 bases are TGTGCCAGCAGCCCCCCTATTCCAGCCAAAAACATTCAGTACTTC. Its protein product is CASSPPIPAKNIQYF.

The rearrangement uses TRBV7-9 and TRBJ1-6; no clear D. This CDR3 spans 12 amino acids. The V and J ends lost 4 bases and 13 bases respectively, with 11 bases between them. Germline lookup yields CDR1 SEHNR and CDR2 FQNEAQ (reference sequence). The CDR3, as DNA: TGTGCCAGCAGCTCAAACGAGGGCCCCCTCCACTTT. As protein: CASSSNEGPLHF.

This chain uses TRBV15 with TRBJ2-1; 8 bases agree with TRBD2. The CDR3 spans 15 residues. CDR1 and CDR2 (germline): LNHNV, YYDKDF (reference sequence). J gave up 3 bases and V 0 bases, and 1 base lay outside the gene matches. CDR3 in DNA: TGTGCCACCAGCAGAGAGGGACTAGTCTACAATGAGCAGTTCTTC. Translated, it gives CATSREGLVYNEQFF.

The rearrangement uses TRBV28 and TRBJ2-5, with 9 bases that match TRBD2. The CDR3 is 16 amino acids. Germline V gene sequence: CDR1 MDHEN, CDR2 SYDVKM. The trim removed 5 bases at V and 1 base at J, leaving 8 bases unmatched. DNA of the CDR3: TGTGCCAGCAGTCCCCAGGGACTAGCTCCCCAAGAGACCCAGTACTTC. This translates into CASSPQGLAPQETQYF.

The chain joins TRBV2 to TRBJ2-6; D uncertain. The germline V gene has CDR1 SNHLY and CDR2 FYNNEI. This CDR3 has 12 amino acids. Trimming removed 9 bases from V and 3 bases from J, with 6 bases in between. Written as DNA, the CDR3 is TGTGCCAGTTCGTTTGGGGCCAACGTCCTGACTTTC. It yields the protein CASSFGANVLTF.

Comment on this clone: The same CDR3 is also encoded by other DNA sequences in this sample. V usage is TRBV9 and J usage is TRBJ2-3, with 9 bases that match TRBD1. With V trimmed by 2 bases and J by 1 base, 2 bases remained unmatched. Germline assignment: CDR1 SGDLS and CDR2 YYNGEE. The CDR3 spans 15 residues. CDR3 sequence reads: CASSVGQGRTDTQYF. In nucleotides, the CDR3 is TGTGCCAGCAGCGTGGGACAGGGTCGCACAGATACGCAGTATTTT. The entire variable domain, with the rest obtained from reference TRBV9 and TRBJ2-3, is as follows: DSGVTQTPKHLITATGQRVTLRCSPRSGDLSVYWYQQSLDQGLQFLIQYYNGEERAKGNILERFSAQQFPDLHSELNLSSLELGDSALYFCASSVGQGRTDTQYFGPGTRLTVL.

The chain employs TRBV4-3 and TRBJ1-4; D gene uncertain. CDR3 size: 15 residues. CDR1 is LGHNA, CDR2 YSLEER, per germline. V lost 0 bases to trimming and J lost 4 bases, with 9 bases between them. In DNA, the CDR3 is TGCGCCAGCAGCCAAGAGGTCAGGCGTAATGAAAAACTGTTTTTT. Its translation is CASSQEVRRNEKLFF.

In regard to this clone: The same CDR3 is also encoded by other DNA sequences in this sample. The chain recombines TRBV5-1 with TRBJ2-5, with D maybe TRBD1 (5 bases). The germline gives CDR1 SGHRS, CDR2 YFSETQ. CDR3 length: 13 amino acids. The V gene lost 1 base and the J gene lost 5 bases, with 9 bases spanning the gap. The DNA for the CDR3 is TGCGCCAGCAGCTTGACAGGAATGGAGACCCAGTACTTC. It specifies CASSLTGMETQYF.

This chain links TRBV7-2 with TRBJ2-5; D may match TRBD1 or TRBD2 (5 bases each). The DNA end is more similar to TRBJ2-7, so the J call may be wrong. Germline V gene sequence: CDR1 SGHTA, CDR2 FQGNSA. This CDR3 has 14 amino acids. The CDR3 sequence is CASSSRGRAYEQYF. CDR3 sequence (DNA): TGTGCCAGCAGCTCCCGGGGCCGGGCCTACGAGCAGTACTTC.

The sample holds one count of this clone. The V gene is TRBV4-1, the J gene TRBJ1-2, with D perhaps TRBD1 (6 bases). There are 18 residues in the CDR3. The V gene's germline CDR1 is MGHRA and CDR2 YSYEKL. V lost 0 bases and J lost 8, with 25 bases in between. CDR3 in DNA: TGCGCCAGCAGCCAAGAGTCTATACCAGGGGCCTCCATGGTGGGCTACACCTTC. Translation gives CASSQESIPGASMVGYTF.

J is TRBJ1-3 and V is TRBV6-1; D may be TRBD1 (6 bases). V lost 7 bases and J lost 5, with 18 bases in between. From germline, CDR1 is MNHNS and CDR2 SASEGT. This CDR3 has 15 residues. In nucleotides, the CDR3 is TGTGCCAGCACAAACACAGGGAGGGGAAGAAACACCATATATTTT. Residues: CASTNTGRGRNTIYF.

The rearrangement links TRBV15 to TRBJ1-5; D call uncertain. V lost 1 base to trimming and J lost 6 bases, with 16 bases between them. Germline loops: CDR1 LNHNV, CDR2 YYDKDF (reference sequence). The CDR3 consists of 16 residues. The CDR3 loop is CATSRVRGFLGQPQHF. The CDR3 DNA follows: TGTGCCACCAGCAGAGTTCGAGGGTTTTTGGGTCAGCCCCAGCATTTT.

The rearrangement links TRBV28 to TRBJ2-5, with 7 bases fitting TRBD1. Germline-derived CDR1 and CDR2 are MDHEN and SYDVKM. Trimming cost V 6 bases and J 3 bases; bases outside gene matches: 4. This CDR3 is 13 amino acids long. CDR3 loop: CASRRGQEETQYF. In nucleotides, the CDR3 is TGTGCCAGCAGGCGCGGACAGGAAGAGACCCAGTACTTC.

This sequence joins TRBV6-6 and TRBJ2-5; 10 bases agree with TRBD1. This CDR3 is 16 amino acids long. Germline CDR1 MNHNY, CDR2 SVGAGI (reference sequence). With V trimmed by 7 bases and J by 4 bases, 12 bases remained unmatched. The CDR3 nucleotides read TGTGCCAGCACCACGACCTGGGACAGGGGTTTAGAGACCCAGTACTTC. Protein: CASTTTWDRGLETQYF.

The V and J genes are TRBV29-1 and TRBJ2-7, with D possibly called TRBD1 or TRBD2 (5 bases each). CDR3 length: 12 amino acids. CDR1 is SQVTM, CDR2 ANQGSEA, per germline. V shed 5 bases and J shed 6 bases, with 14 bases lying between them. The CDR3 bases are TGCAGCGTTCACGAGGGGCGCGGCGAGCAGTACTTC. Translation: CSVHEGRGEQYF.

This clone was counted a single time. The V and J genes are TRBV10-2 and TRBJ2-7; TRBD2 aligns across 14 bases. The V gene's germline CDR1 is WSHSY and CDR2 SAAADI. The CDR3 length is 17 residues. Trimming removed 5 bases from V and 1 base from J; junction bases left unmatched: 7. CDR3 in amino acids: CASSPGLAGVGSYEQYF. CDR3 in DNA: TGCGCCAGCAGTCCGGGACTAGCGGGAGTGGGGTCCTACGAGCAGTACTTC.

The chain employs TRBV18 and TRBJ2-1, with 7 bases matching TRBD2. After removal of 7 bases from V and 1 base from J, the junction contained 4 bases not matched to a gene. This CDR3 has 14 residues. In germline, CDR1 is KGHSH, CDR2 LQKENI. The CDR3 loop reads CASLPGGSYNEQFF. The CDR3 bases are TGTGCCAGCTTGCCGGGGGGATCCTACAATGAGCAGTTCTTC. Supplemented by reference TRBV18 and TRBJ2-1, the full variable domain reads NAGVMQNPRHLVRRRGQEARLRCSPMKGHSHVYWYRQLPEEGLKFMVYLQKENIIDESGMPKERFSAEFPKEGPSILRIQQVVRGDSAAYFCASLPGGSYNEQFFGPGTRLTVL.

As to this clone: This same CDR3 is encoded by further DNA sequences in the sample. The chain has TRBV9 and TRBJ2-3; D unclear. Germline values: CDR1 SGDLS, CDR2 YYNGEE. The germline V and J ends were trimmed by 0 bases and 2 bases, with 4 bases remaining between them. CDR3 size: 13 residues. DNA of the CDR3: TGTGCCAGCAGCGTAGACCACACAGATACGCAGTATTTT. Its protein product is CASSVDHTDTQYF.

The V call is TRBV4-2, the J call TRBJ2-5, with 14 bases identical to TRBD2. Germline CDR1 reads LGHNA; CDR2 reads YNFKEQ. CDR3 size: 16 residues. J lost 4 bases, V lost 4 bases, and 5 bases had no gene match. The DNA of the CDR3 is TGTGCCAGCAGCCCCGGGACTAGCGGGAGTTCAGAGACCCAGTACTTC. It translates to CASSPGTSGSSETQYF.

The genes are TRBV5-4 and TRBJ2-3, with D perhaps TRBD2 (5 bases). The germline V gene has CDR1 SGHNT and CDR2 YYREEE (reference sequence). Trimming left V 4 bases short and J 1 base short, with 16 bases between. The CDR3 totals 16 residues. Here the CDR3 reads CASSPPQREGTDTQYF. CDR3 nucleotides: TGTGCCAGCAGCCCTCCCCAGAGGGAAGGCACAGATACGCAGTATTTT.

The CDR3 nucleotides are TGCGCCAGCAGCTTGAGGGCCGAGTCCTACGAGCAGTACTTC. Its translation is CASSLRAESYEQYF. The rearrangement uses TRBV5-1 and TRBJ2-7; D is undetermined. Germline values: CDR1 SGHRS, CDR2 YFSETQ. This CDR3 comprises 14 residues. Between the trimmed V and J ends, which lost 1 base and 1 base, there was a span of 9 bases.

The V and J genes are TRBV25-1 and TRBJ2-5; 7 nucleotides agree with TRBD1. The germline CDR1 and CDR2 sequences are MGHDK and SYGVNS. J lost 1 base, V lost 6 bases, and 14 bases had no gene match. This CDR3 has 17 amino acids. The CDR3 spells CASSKTGWSGGQETQYF. For the CDR3, the DNA is TGTGCCAGCAGCAAGACAGGGTGGTCAGGCGGCCAAGAGACCCAGTACTTC.

This chain links TRBV2 with TRBJ1-6; 12 bases align to TRBD1. V trimming: 8 bases; J trimming: 9 bases; junction bases outside the gene matches: 8. This CDR3 has 15 amino acids. CDR1 SNHLY and CDR2 FYNNEI come from the germline V gene. The DNA for the CDR3 is TGTGCCAGCGACTTGGGACAGGGGGCGACTTCACCCCTCCACTTT. Its translation: CASDLGQGATSPLHF.

The chain combines TRBV4-1 with TRBJ2-1; 8 bases agree with TRBD2. Germline CDR1 reads MGHRA; CDR2 reads YSYEKL. The CDR3 sequence is 15 residues long. The ends lost 3 bases at V and 4 bases at J; junction bases unmatched: 5. CDR3 DNA sequence: TGCGCCAGCAGCCAGTTGGGACTAGGATACAATGAGCAGTTCTTC. Its translation: CASSQLGLGYNEQFF.

The chain couples TRBV28 to TRBJ1-6; the D is unclear. V was shortened by 6 bases and J by 10 bases, with 19 bases between the two germline ends. CDR1 is MDHEN, CDR2 SYDVKM, per germline. The CDR3 loop spans 15 amino acids. The CDR3 nucleotides are TGTGCCAGCAGCATTTTAGTAACGGGAGGATCACCCCTCCACTTT. This gives the protein CASSILVTGGSPLHF. Full variable domain (remainder filled in from reference TRBV28 and TRBJ1-6): DVKVTQSSRYLVKRTGEKVFLECVQDMDHENMFWYRQDPGLGLRLIYFSYDVKMKEKGDIPEGYSVSREKKERFSLILESASTNQTSMYLCASSILVTGGSPLHFGNGTRLTVT.

The chain is built from TRBV27 and TRBJ2-3; maybe TRBD2 (5 bases). Germline values: CDR1 MNHEY, CDR2 SMNVEV (reference sequence). Trimming took 8 bases from V and 9 from J, leaving 15 bases between them. This CDR3 is built from 12 residues. The CDR3, as DNA: TGTGCCAGCGGCGATCAGAGGAGGACGCAGTATTTT. Its translation is CASGDQRRTQYF.

This clone was picked up one time. Other DNA sequences of this sample code for an identical CDR3. This chain uses TRBV19 with TRBJ2-1; D might be TRBD2 (6 bases). Germline values: CDR1 LNHDA, CDR2 SQIVND (reference sequence). Between the trimmed V and J ends, which lost 4 bases and 4 bases, there was a span of 8 bases. This CDR3 spans 13 amino acids. The CDR3 DNA reads TGTGCCAGTAGTAACGGGGGTTACAATGAGCAGTTCTTC. It is translated as CASSNGGYNEQFF.

V gene TRBV25-1 combines with J gene TRBJ2-2; D possibly corresponds to TRBD2 (6 bases). CDR3 length: 15 residues. Germline CDR1 MGHDK, CDR2 SYGVNS. V lost 2 bases and J lost 1, with 8 bases in between. The DNA of the CDR3 is TGTGCCAGCAGTGAAGGGACTTTGAACACCGGGGAGCTGTTTTTT. Encoded protein: CASSEGTLNTGELFF.

On this clone: Other nucleotide sequences in the sample specify the same CDR3. The chain links TRBV4-1 to TRBJ1-4, with 9 bases identical to TRBD1. The CDR3 loop spans 19 amino acids. Germline-derived CDR1 and CDR2 are MGHRA and YSYEKL. V trimming: 0 bases; J trimming: 5 bases; junction bases outside the gene matches: 13. Written as DNA, the CDR3 is TGCGCCAGCAGCCAAGATGTTGAGGGACAGGGACTCCGGAATGAAAAACTGTTTTTT. It translates to CASSQDVEGQGLRNEKLFF.

Points on this clone: The same CDR3 can be traced to other DNA sequences in this sample. The chain combines TRBV7-3 with TRBJ1-1; no firm D call. The germline gives CDR1 SGHTA, CDR2 FQGTGA. V lost 4 bases and J lost 1, with 7 bases in between. The CDR3 contains 13 residues. The CDR3 region has the DNA TGTGCCAGCAGCTCACAGCCGAACACTGAAGCTTTCTTT. Protein sequence: CASSSQPNTEAFF.